This is a list of T cell receptor beta chains from one sample in a study of blood T cell repertoires in COVID-19. Sequenced by immunoSEQ multiplex PCR; TCRdb stores in-frame clones only, minus some. The table shows 150,000 to 180,000 clones, with about 90% occurring only once. Material: peripheral blood. Receptors originate from a man aged 45 to 65 with acute or convalescent COVID-19. CDR3s include the opening cysteine and the closing phenylalanine or tryptophan. Fields, in order: J gene, V gene, D gene, clone size, CDR3 protein, CDR3 DNA. A D gene is named only where the DNA matches it firmly. Rows may omit the clone size; those that give it use once, few, many or a size class.

j_gene: TRBJ2-1
v_gene: TRBV7-3
d_gene: .
abundance: .
CDR3aa: CASSLTLGGGAYNEQFF
CDR3nt: TGTGCCAGCAGCTTGACCTTGGGAGGGGGTGCCTACAATGAGCAGTTCTTC

j_gene: TRBJ1-4
v_gene: TRBV7-9
d_gene: TRBD1
abundance: .
CDR3aa: CASSSGTGEEKLFF
CDR3nt: TGTGCCAGCAGCTCCGGGACAGGGGAAGAAAAACTGTTTTTT

j_gene: TRBJ2-3
v_gene: TRBV4-3
d_gene: .
abundance: .
CDR3aa: CASSAGLATDTQYF
CDR3nt: TGCGCCAGCAGCGCAGGACTTGCAACAGATACGCAGTATTTT

j_gene: TRBJ2-5
v_gene: TRBV7-2
d_gene: TRBD2
abundance: once
CDR3aa: CASSLTSGGAYETQYF
CDR3nt: TGTGCCAGCAGCTTGACTAGCGGGGGGGCCTATGAGACCCAGTACTTC

j_gene: TRBJ1-5
v_gene: TRBV6-2/TRBV6-3
d_gene: TRBD1
abundance: .
CDR3aa: CASSGQGIGQPQHF
CDR3nt: TGTGCCAGCAGTGGACAGGGAATAGGACAGCCCCAGCATTTT

j_gene: TRBJ2-7
v_gene: TRBV2
d_gene: .
abundance: .
CDR3aa: CASSGQTAYEQYF
CDR3nt: TGTGCCAGCAGCGGACAGACCGCCTACGAGCAGTACTTC

j_gene: TRBJ1-4
v_gene: TRBV19
d_gene: TRBD1
abundance: .
CDR3aa: CASSTSRTGGEKLFF
CDR3nt: TGTGCCAGTAGTACCTCGAGGACAGGCGGAGAAAAACTGTTTTTT

j_gene: TRBJ2-7
v_gene: TRBV10-2
d_gene: .
abundance: .
CDR3aa: CASSEGNYEQYF
CDR3nt: TGCGCCAGCAGTGAGGGCAACTACGAGCAGTACTTC

j_gene: TRBJ1-5
v_gene: TRBV7-9
d_gene: TRBD1
abundance: once
CDR3aa: CASSLVGGSNSNQPQHF
CDR3nt: TGTGCCAGCAGCTTAGTAGGGGGCTCGAATAGCAATCAGCCCCAGCATTTT

j_gene: TRBJ1-3
v_gene: TRBV6-5
d_gene: .
abundance: once
CDR3aa: CASSREGFSGNTIYF
CDR3nt: TGTGCCAGCAGTAGGGAGGGATTCTCTGGAAACACCATATATTTT

j_gene: TRBJ1-5
v_gene: TRBV2
d_gene: .
abundance: .
CDR3aa: CASSGAGGNQPQHF
CDR3nt: TGTGCCAGCAGTGGGGCCGGGGGCAATCAGCCCCAGCATTTT

j_gene: TRBJ2-2
v_gene: TRBV15
d_gene: .
abundance: few
CDR3aa: CATSRDLNTGELFF
CDR3nt: TGTGCCACCAGCAGAGATTTAAACACCGGGGAGCTGTTTTTT

j_gene: TRBJ2-5
v_gene: TRBV28
d_gene: TRBD1
abundance: .
CDR3aa: CASSLPSGTGSLYF
CDR3nt: TGTGCCAGCAGTTTACCCTCCGGGACAGGGTCTTTGTACTTC

j_gene: TRBJ1-6
v_gene: TRBV18
d_gene: .
abundance: once
CDR3aa: CASSPRGTNSYNSPLHF
CDR3nt: TGTGCCAGCTCACCACGCGGGACTAACTCCTATAATTCACCCCTCCACTTT

j_gene: TRBJ1-5
v_gene: TRBV30
d_gene: .
abundance: .
CDR3aa: CAWSFGGGNQPQHF
CDR3nt: TGTGCCTGGAGTTTCGGGGGTGGCAATCAGCCCCAGCATTTT

j_gene: TRBJ2-2
v_gene: TRBV18
d_gene: .
abundance: once
CDR3aa: CASSPRLNTGELFF
CDR3nt: TGTGCCAGCTCACCACGACTGAACACCGGGGAGCTGTTTTTT

j_gene: TRBJ1-6
v_gene: TRBV9
d_gene: TRBD1
abundance: .
CDR3aa: CASSQRTGENSPLHF
CDR3nt: TGTGCCAGCAGCCAAAGGACAGGGGAAAATTCACCCCTCCACTTT

j_gene: TRBJ1-6
v_gene: TRBV28
d_gene: .
abundance: .
CDR3aa: CASSPPQGRTPLHF
CDR3nt: TGTGCCAGCAGTCCCCCACAGGGTAGAACACCCCTCCACTTT

j_gene: TRBJ2-7
v_gene: TRBV19
d_gene: .
abundance: .
CDR3aa: CASSIDRDYEQYF
CDR3nt: TGTGCCAGTAGTATAGACAGGGACTACGAGCAGTACTTC

j_gene: TRBJ2-5
v_gene: TRBV18
d_gene: .
abundance: .
CDR3aa: CASSRGTLETQYF
CDR3nt: TGTGCCAGCTCACGCGGGACGCTAGAGACCCAGTACTTC

j_gene: TRBJ2-7
v_gene: TRBV5-8
d_gene: .
abundance: .
CDR3aa: CASSPDSTYEQYF
CDR3nt: TGTGCCAGCAGCCCGGACAGCACCTACGAGCAGTACTTC

j_gene: TRBJ2-1
v_gene: TRBV7-9
d_gene: TRBD2
abundance: .
CDR3aa: CASNPRGVAGDNEQFF
CDR3nt: TGTGCCAGCAACCCCCGAGGGGTAGCGGGGGACAATGAGCAGTTCTTC

j_gene: TRBJ1-6
v_gene: TRBV19
d_gene: .
abundance: .
CDR3aa: CASSIAGNNSPLHF
CDR3nt: TGTGCCAGTAGTATAGCCGGGAATAATTCACCCCTCCACTTT

j_gene: TRBJ2-3
v_gene: TRBV7-9
d_gene: TRBD2
abundance: .
CDR3aa: CASSLEEASGGPDTDTQYF
CDR3nt: TGTGCCAGCAGCTTAGAGGAGGCTAGCGGGGGACCGGACACAGATACGCAGTATTTT

j_gene: TRBJ1-4
v_gene: TRBV5-6
d_gene: .
abundance: .
CDR3aa: CASSSAGVDEKLFF
CDR3nt: TGTGCCAGCAGCTCCGCAGGGGTGGATGAAAAACTGTTTTTT

j_gene: TRBJ1-1
v_gene: TRBV27
d_gene: TRBD1
abundance: .
CDR3aa: CASRQGAPTEAFF
CDR3nt: TGTGCCAGCAGACAGGGGGCGCCCACTGAAGCTTTCTTT

j_gene: TRBJ1-6
v_gene: TRBV27
d_gene: .
abundance: .
CDR3aa: CASSLFGSSSYNSPLHF
CDR3nt: TGTGCCAGCAGTTTGTTCGGTTCGAGCTCCTATAATTCACCCCTCCACTTT

j_gene: TRBJ1-4
v_gene: TRBV5-1
d_gene: TRBD1
abundance: .
CDR3aa: CASSFWGTGTNEKLFF
CDR3nt: TGCGCCAGCAGCTTCTGGGGGACAGGGACTAATGAAAAACTGTTTTTT

j_gene: TRBJ2-2
v_gene: TRBV28
d_gene: TRBD2
abundance: .
CDR3aa: CASSPSGGAWTGELFF
CDR3nt: TGTGCCAGCAGCCCCTCCGGGGGGGCTTGGACCGGGGAGCTGTTTTTT

j_gene: TRBJ2-7
v_gene: TRBV5-5
d_gene: TRBD2
abundance: .
CDR3aa: CASSLTSGRAAHTYEQYF
CDR3nt: TGTGCCAGCAGCTTGACCAGCGGGAGGGCGGCGCATACATACGAGCAGTACTTC

j_gene: TRBJ2-2
v_gene: TRBV6-5
d_gene: TRBD1
abundance: .
CDR3aa: CASSLTGDPTGELFF
CDR3nt: TGTGCCAGCAGCTTGACAGGGGACCCCACCGGGGAGCTGTTTTTT

j_gene: TRBJ2-3
v_gene: TRBV6-5
d_gene: TRBD1
abundance: .
CDR3aa: CASSYEDRVRDTQYF
CDR3nt: TGTGCCAGCAGTTACGAGGACAGGGTTCGGGATACGCAGTATTTT

j_gene: TRBJ2-1
v_gene: TRBV27
d_gene: TRBD2
abundance: .
CDR3aa: CASSVRLAGGPNNEQFF
CDR3nt: TGTGCCAGCAGTGTTCGACTAGCGGGCGGACCGAACAATGAGCAGTTCTTC

j_gene: TRBJ1-5
v_gene: TRBV30
d_gene: TRBD1
abundance: .
CDR3aa: CAWSSQGALGQPQHF
CDR3nt: TGTGCCTGGAGTTCACAGGGGGCTCTGGGTCAGCCCCAGCATTTT

j_gene: TRBJ2-2
v_gene: TRBV19
d_gene: TRBD1
abundance: .
CDR3aa: CASSNRDRGVGELFF
CDR3nt: TGTGCCAGTAGTAACCGGGACAGGGGTGTCGGGGAGCTGTTTTTT

j_gene: TRBJ1-3
v_gene: TRBV7-3
d_gene: .
abundance: .
CDR3aa: CASSLSGTGRGNTIYF
CDR3nt: TGTGCCAGCAGCTTAAGCGGGACCGGGAGGGGAAACACCATATATTTT

j_gene: TRBJ2-1
v_gene: TRBV7-9
d_gene: TRBD2
abundance: .
CDR3aa: CASSLALLAAPAFF
CDR3nt: TGTGCCAGCAGCTTAGCACTCCTAGCGGCCCCGGCCTTCTTC

j_gene: TRBJ2-1
v_gene: TRBV29-1
d_gene: .
abundance: .
CDR3aa: CSVEEAYRSEQFF
CDR3nt: TGCAGCGTTGAAGAAGCCTACAGGAGTGAGCAGTTCTTC

j_gene: TRBJ1-5
v_gene: TRBV19
d_gene: .
abundance: .
CDR3aa: CASSSDFNQPQHF
CDR3nt: TGTGCCAGTAGTAGCGACTTCAATCAGCCCCAGCATTTT

j_gene: TRBJ2-2
v_gene: TRBV24-1
d_gene: TRBD2
abundance: .
CDR3aa: CATSEWRGGNTGELFF
CDR3nt: TGTGCCACCAGTGAGTGGCGGGGGGGGAACACCGGGGAGCTGTTTTTT

j_gene: TRBJ1-2
v_gene: TRBV7-2
d_gene: TRBD1
abundance: .
CDR3aa: CASSLGQGDYGYTF
CDR3nt: TGTGCCAGCAGCCTCGGACAGGGGGACTATGGCTACACCTTC

j_gene: TRBJ1-5
v_gene: TRBV28
d_gene: TRBD1
abundance: .
CDR3aa: CASGFPGQGTLNQPQHF
CDR3nt: TGTGCCAGCGGATTTCCGGGACAGGGGACCTTAAATCAGCCCCAGCATTTT

j_gene: TRBJ1-1
v_gene: TRBV6-5
d_gene: .
abundance: .
CDR3aa: CASSYGKNTEAFF
CDR3nt: TGTGCCAGCAGTTACGGCAAGAACACTGAAGCTTTCTTT